A single T cell receptor beta chain is shown here with its context. Its antigen is not known. The data belong to a study of post-analysis software for immune sequencing data. Study-level results: The study found significantly lower normalized Chao1 diversity in multiple sclerosis patients than in controls. Patients carried roughly five TRBV segments more frequently than controls did, and TRBV5-6, TRBV5-1 and TRBV20-1 were among them. With F measure, samples from one preparation batch clustered together strongly.

There are 15 residues in the CDR3. V was cut by 5 bases and J by 4 bases, with 17 bases left in between. Prepared libraries of TCR beta cDNA carried unique molecular identifiers. Hundreds of thousands of cDNA molecules came from approximately 1 to 10 million T cells. TCRdb ran MiXCR on the PCR reads and lists one entry per CDR3 protein. The table lists 600,000 to 700,000 distinct CDR3 sequences, 59% of them singletons. This TCR was sampled from a girl aged 2-10 years with multiple sclerosis. The sequenced sample consisted of blood. V is TRBV12-3 or TRBV12-4 and J is TRBJ2-5; TRBD2 is a possible D gene (5 bases). This CDR3 is CASSPWEQGAETQYF. CDR3 sequence (DNA): TGTGCCAGCAGTCCCTGGGAGCAAGGCGCAGAGACCCAGTACTTC.